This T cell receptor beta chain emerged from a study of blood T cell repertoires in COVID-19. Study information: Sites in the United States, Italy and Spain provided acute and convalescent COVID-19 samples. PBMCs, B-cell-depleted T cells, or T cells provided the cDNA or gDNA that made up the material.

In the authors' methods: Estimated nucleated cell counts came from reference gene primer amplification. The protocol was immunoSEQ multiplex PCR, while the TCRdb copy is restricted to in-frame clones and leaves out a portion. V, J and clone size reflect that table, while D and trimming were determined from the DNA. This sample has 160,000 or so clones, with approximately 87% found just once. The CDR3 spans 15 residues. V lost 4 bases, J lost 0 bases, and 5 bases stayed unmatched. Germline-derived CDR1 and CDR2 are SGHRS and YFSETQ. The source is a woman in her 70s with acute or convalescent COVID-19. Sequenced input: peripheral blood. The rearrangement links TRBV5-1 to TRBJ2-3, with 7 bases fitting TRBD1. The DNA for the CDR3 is TGCGCCAGCAGCCCGACAGGGTCTAGCACAGATACGCAGTATTTT. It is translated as CASSPTGSSTDTQYF.